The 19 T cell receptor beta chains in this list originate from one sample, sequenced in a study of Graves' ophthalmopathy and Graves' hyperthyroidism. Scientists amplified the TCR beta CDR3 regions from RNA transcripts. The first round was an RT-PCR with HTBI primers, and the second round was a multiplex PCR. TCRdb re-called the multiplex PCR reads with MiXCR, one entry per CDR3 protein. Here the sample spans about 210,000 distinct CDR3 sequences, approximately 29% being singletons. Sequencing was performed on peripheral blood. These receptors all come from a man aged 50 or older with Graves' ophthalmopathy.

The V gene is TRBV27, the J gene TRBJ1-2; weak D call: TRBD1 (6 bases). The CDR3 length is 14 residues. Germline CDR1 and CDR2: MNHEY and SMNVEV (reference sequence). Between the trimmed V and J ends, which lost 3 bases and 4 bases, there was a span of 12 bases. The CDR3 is CASSLAGATYGYTF. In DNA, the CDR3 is TGTGCCAGCAGTTTGGCAGGGGCCACCTATGGCTACACCTTC.

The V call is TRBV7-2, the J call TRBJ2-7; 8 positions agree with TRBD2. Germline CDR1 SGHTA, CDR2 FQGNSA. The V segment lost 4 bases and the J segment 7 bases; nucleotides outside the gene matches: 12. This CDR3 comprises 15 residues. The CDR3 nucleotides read TGTGCCAGCAGCTCCCCTCCAGCGGGAGTAAGGGAGCAGTACTTC. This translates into CASSSPPAGVREQYF.

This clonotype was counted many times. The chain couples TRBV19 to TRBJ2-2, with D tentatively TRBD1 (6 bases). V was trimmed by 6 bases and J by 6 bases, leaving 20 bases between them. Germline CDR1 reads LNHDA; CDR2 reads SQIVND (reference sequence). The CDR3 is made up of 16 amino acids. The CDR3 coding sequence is TGTGCCAGTAGCCCGCCACTCACAGGGAATGCCGGGGAGCTGTTTTTT. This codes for CASSPPLTGNAGELFF.

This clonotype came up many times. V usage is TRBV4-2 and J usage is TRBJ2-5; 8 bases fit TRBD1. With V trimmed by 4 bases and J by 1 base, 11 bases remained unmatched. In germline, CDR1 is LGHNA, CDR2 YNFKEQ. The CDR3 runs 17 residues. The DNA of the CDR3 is TGTGCCAGCAGCCTAACCGGGACAGGCCGAACCCAAGAGACCCAGTACTTC. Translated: CASSLTGTGRTQETQYF.

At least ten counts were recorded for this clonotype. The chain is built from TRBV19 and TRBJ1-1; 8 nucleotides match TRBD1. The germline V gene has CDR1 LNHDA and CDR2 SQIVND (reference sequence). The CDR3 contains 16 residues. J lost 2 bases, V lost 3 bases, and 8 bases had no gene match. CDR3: CASSIPRDRTNTEAFF. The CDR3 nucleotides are TGTGCCAGTAGTATCCCCCGGGACAGGACAAACACTGAAGCTTTCTTT.

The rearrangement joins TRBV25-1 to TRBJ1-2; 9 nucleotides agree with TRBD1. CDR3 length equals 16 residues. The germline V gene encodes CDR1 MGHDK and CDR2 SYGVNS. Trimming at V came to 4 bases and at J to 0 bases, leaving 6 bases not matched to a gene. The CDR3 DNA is TGTGCCAGCAGTGGGGTTCACAGGGGGCCTAACTATGGCTACACCTTC. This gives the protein CASSGVHRGPNYGYTF.

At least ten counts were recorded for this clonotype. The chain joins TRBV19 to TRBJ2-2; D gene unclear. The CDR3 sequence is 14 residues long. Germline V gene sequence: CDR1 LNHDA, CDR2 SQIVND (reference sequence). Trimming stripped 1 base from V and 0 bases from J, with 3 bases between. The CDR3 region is CASSIAANTGELFF. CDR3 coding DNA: TGTGCCAGTAGTATAGCGGCGAACACCGGGGAGCTGTTTTTT.

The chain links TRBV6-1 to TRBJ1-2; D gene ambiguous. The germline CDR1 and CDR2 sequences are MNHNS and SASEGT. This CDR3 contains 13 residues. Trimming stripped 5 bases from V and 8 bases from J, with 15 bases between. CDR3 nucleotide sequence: TGTGCCAGCAGTCGCAACCTGGAGGAGGGCTACACCTTC. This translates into CASSRNLEEGYTF.

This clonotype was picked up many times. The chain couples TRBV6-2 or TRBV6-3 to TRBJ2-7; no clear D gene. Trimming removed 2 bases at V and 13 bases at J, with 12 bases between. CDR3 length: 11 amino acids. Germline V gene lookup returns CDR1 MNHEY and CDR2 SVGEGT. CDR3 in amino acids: CASSYGPGVYF. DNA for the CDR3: TGTGCCAGCAGTTACGGGCCGGGCGTCTACTTC.

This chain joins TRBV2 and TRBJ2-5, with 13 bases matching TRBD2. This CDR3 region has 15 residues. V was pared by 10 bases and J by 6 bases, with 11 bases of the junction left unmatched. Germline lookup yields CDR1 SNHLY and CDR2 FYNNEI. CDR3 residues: CATITSGGAAKTQYF. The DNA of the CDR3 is TGTGCCACGATTACTAGCGGGGGGGCGGCGAAGACCCAGTACTTC.

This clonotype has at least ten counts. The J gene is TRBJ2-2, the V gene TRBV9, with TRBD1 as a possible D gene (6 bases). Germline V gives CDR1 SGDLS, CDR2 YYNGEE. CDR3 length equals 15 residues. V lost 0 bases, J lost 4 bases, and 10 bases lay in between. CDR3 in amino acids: CASSVGGRGTGELFF. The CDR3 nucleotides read TGTGCCAGCAGCGTAGGGGGGCGCGGCACCGGGGAGCTGTTTTTT.

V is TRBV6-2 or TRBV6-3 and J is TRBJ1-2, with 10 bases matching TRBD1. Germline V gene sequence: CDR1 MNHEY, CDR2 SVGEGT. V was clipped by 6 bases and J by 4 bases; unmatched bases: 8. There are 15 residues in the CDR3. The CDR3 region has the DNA TGTGCCAGCAGAGCCGCCGGGACAGGGGCCTATGGCTACACCTTC. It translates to CASRAAGTGAYGYTF.

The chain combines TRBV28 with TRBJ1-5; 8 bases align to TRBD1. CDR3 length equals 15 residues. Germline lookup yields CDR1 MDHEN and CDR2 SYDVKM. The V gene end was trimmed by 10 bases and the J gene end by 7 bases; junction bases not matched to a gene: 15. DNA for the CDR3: TGTGCCACCCTAAAACTGGACAGGGCGCGGCAGCCCCAGCATTTT. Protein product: CATLKLDRARQPQHF.

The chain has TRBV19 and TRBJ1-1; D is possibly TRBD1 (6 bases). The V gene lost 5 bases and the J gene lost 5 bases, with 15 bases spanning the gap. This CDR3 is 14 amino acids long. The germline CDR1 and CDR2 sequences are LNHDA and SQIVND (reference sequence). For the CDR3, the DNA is TGTGCCAGTAGTGCCGTACAGGGAGCGACTGAAGCTTTCTTT. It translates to CASSAVQGATEAFF.

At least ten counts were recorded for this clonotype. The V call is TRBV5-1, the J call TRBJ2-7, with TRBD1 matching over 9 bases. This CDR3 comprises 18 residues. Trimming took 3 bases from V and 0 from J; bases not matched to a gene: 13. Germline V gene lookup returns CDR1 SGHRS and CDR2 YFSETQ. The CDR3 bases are TGCGCCAGCAGCTCCTTCCCCCCGGACAGGGGCTTCTCCTACGAGCAGTACTTC. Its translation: CASSSFPPDRGFSYEQYF.

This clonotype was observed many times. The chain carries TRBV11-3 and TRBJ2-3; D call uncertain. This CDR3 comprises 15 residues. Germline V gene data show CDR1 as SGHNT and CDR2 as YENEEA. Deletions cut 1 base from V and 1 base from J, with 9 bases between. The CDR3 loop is CASSLVSSGTDTQYF. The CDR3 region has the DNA TGTGCCAGCAGCTTAGTGTCCAGCGGCACAGATACGCAGTATTTT.

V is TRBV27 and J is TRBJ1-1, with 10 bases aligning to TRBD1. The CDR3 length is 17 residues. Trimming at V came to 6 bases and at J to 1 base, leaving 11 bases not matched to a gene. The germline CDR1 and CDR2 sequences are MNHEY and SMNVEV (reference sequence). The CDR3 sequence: CASSRLDRGNGNTEAFF. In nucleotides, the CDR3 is TGTGCCAGCAGCCGCCTGGACAGGGGGAACGGGAACACTGAAGCTTTCTTT.

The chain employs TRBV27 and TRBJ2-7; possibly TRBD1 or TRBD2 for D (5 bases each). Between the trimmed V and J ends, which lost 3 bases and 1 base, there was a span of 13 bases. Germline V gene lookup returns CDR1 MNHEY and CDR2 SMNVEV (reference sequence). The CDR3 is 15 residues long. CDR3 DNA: TGTGCCAGCAGTTTGAAGGGGACCCATTCCTACGAGCAGTACTTC. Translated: CASSLKGTHSYEQYF.

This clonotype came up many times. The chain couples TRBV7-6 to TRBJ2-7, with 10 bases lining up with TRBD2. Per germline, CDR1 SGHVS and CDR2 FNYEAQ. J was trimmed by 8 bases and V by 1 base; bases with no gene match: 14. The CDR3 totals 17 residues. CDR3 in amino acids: CASSLERPGLAASKQYF. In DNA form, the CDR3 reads TGTGCCAGCAGCTTAGAGCGCCCCGGACTAGCGGCGAGTAAGCAGTACTTC.